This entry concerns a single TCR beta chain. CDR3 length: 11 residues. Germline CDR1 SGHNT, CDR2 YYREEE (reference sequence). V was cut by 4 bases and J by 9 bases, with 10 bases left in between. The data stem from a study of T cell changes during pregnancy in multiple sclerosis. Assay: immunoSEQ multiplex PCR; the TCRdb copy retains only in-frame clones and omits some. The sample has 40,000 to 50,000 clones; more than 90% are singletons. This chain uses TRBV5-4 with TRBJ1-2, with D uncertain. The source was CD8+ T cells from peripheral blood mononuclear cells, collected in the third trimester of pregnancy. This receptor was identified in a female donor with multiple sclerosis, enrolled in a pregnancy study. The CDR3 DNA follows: TGTGCCAGCAGCCGAGGTGATCGCTACACCTTC. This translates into CASSRGDRYTF.